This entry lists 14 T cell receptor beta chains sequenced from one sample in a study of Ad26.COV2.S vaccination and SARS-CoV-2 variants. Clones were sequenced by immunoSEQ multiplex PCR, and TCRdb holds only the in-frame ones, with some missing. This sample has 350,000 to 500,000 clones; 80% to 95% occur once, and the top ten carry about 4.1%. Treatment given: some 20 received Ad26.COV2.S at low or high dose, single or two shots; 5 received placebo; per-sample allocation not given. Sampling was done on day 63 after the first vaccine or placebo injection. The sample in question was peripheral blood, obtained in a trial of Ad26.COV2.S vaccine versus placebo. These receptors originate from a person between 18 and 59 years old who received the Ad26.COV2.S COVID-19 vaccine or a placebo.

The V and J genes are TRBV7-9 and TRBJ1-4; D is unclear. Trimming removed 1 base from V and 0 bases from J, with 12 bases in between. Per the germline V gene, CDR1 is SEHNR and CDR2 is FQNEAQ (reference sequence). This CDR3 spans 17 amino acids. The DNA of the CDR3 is TGTGCCAGCAGCTTAGGAGGAGCCCCGGCAACTAATGAAAAACTGTTTTTT. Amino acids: CASSLGGAPATNEKLFF.

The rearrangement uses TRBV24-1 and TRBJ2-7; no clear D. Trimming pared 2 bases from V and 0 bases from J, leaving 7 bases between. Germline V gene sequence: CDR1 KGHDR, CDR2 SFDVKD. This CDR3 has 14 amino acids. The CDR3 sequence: CATSDYLDSYEQYF. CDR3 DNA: TGTGCCACCAGTGATTACCTAGACTCCTACGAGCAGTACTTC.

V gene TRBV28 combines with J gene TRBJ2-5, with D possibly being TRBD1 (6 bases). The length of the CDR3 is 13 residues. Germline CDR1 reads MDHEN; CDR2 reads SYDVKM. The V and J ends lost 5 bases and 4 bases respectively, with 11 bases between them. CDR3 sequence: CASSLRDTETQYF. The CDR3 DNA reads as TGTGCCAGCAGTCTCCGGGACACAGAGACCCAGTACTTC.

This CDR3 is CASSSPGLFREQYF. Written as DNA, the CDR3 is TGTGCCAGCAGCTCCCCAGGTCTGTTTCGCGAGCAGTACTTC. This rearrangement joins TRBV7-2 to TRBJ2-7; D is ambiguous. CDR3 size: 14 residues. Per the germline V gene, CDR1 is SGHTA and CDR2 is FQGNSA. V lost 4 bases and J lost 6, with 16 bases in between.

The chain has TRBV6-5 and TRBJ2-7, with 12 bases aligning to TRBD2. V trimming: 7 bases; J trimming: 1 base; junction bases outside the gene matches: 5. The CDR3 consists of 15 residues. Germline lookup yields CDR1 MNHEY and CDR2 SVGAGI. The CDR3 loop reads CASTETSGRSYEQYF. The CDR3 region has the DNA TGTGCCAGCACGGAGACTAGCGGGAGATCCTACGAGCAGTACTTC.

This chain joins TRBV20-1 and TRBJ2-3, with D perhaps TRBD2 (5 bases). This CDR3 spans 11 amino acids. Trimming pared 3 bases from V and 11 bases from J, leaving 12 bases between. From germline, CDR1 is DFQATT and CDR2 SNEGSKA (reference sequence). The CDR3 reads CSASVGEVQYF. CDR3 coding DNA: TGCAGTGCTAGTGTGGGAGAGGTGCAGTATTTT.

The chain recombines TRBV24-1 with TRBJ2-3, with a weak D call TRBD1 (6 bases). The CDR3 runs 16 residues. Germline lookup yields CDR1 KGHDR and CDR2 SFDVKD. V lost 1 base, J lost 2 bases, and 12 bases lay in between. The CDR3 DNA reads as TGTGCCACCAGTGATTTTGGCAGGGGCTACACAGATACGCAGTATTTT. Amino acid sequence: CATSDFGRGYTDTQYF.

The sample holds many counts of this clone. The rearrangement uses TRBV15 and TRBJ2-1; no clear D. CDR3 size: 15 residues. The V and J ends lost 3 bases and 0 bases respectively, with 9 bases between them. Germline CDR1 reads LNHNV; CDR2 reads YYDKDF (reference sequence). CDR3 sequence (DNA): TGTGCCACCAGCAGTAGAGCAGGCTCCTACAATGAGCAGTTCTTC. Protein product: CATSSRAGSYNEQFF.

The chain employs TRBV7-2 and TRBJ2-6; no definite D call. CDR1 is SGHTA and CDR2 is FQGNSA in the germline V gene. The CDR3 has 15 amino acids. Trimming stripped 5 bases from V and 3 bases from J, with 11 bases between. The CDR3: CASSPAGFGANVLTF. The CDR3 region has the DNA TGTGCCAGCAGCCCCGCTGGGTTTGGGGCCAACGTCCTGACTTTC.

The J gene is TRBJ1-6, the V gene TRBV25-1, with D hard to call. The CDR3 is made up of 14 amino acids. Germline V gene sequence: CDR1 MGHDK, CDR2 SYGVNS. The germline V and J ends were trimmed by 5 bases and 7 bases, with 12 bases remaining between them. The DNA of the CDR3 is TGTGCCAGCAGTCTCCGGGGATCCAATTCACCCCTCCACTTT. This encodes CASSLRGSNSPLHF.

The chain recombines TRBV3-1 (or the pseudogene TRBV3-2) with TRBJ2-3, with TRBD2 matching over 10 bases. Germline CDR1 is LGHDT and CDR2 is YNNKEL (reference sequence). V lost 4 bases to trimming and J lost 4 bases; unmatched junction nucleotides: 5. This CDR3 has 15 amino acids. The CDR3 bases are TGTGCCAGCAGCCCTCTAGCGGGAGCTTCAGATACGCAGTATTTT. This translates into CASSPLAGASDTQYF.

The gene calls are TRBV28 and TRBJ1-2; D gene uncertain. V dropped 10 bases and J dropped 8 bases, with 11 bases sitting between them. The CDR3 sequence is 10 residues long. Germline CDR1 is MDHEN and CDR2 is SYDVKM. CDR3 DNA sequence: TGTGCCACCGGGGAGCCCGGCTACACCTTC. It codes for CATGEPGYTF.

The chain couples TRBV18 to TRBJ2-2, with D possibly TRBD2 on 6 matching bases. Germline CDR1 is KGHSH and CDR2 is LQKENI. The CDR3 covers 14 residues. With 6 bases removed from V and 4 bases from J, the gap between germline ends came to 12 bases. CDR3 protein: CASSWGDGTGELFF. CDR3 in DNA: TGTGCCAGCTCCTGGGGGGACGGCACCGGGGAGCTGTTTTTT. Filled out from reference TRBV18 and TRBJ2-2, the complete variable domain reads NAGVMQNPRHLVRRRGQEARLRCSPMKGHSHVYWYRQLPEEGLKFMVYLQKENIIDESGMPKERFSAEFPKEGPSILRIQQVVRGDSAAYFCASSWGDGTGELFFGEGSRLTVL.

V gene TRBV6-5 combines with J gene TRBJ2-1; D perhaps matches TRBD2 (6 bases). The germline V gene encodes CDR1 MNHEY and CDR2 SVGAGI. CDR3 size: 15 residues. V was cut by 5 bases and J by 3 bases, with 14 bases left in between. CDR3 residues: CASSPTGGYYNEQFF. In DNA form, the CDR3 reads TGTGCCAGCAGTCCCACCGGGGGATACTACAATGAGCAGTTCTTC.